The rows below give T cell receptor beta chains drawn from one sample of a study of CD8 T cells in ankylosing spondylitis. TCRdb re-analysed the 5' RACE reads in MiXCR, keeping a single row per CDR3 protein. The profile shows approximately 550,000 distinct CDR3 sequences, 10% to 15% of them singletons. Sequencing was carried out using blood, either unsorted or a sorted T cell fraction (not recorded which). The receptor set was obtained from a male donor with ankylosing spondylitis. CDR3s include the opening cysteine and the closing phenylalanine or tryptophan. The order of the fields is D gene, clone size, J gene, V gene, CDR3 DNA, CDR3 protein. A D gene is named only where the DNA matches it firmly. The listing skips clone size in some rows; elsewhere it reads once, few, many or a size class.

>TRBD1|-|TRBJ2-1|TRBV5-5
TGTGCCAGCAGCTTGGCTGGACAGGTGATGCAGTTCTTC
CASSLAGQVMQFF
>-|many|TRBJ1-1|TRBV14
TGTGCCAGCAGCCAAAGTGCAAGCGGGACTGAAGCTTTCTTT
CASSQSASGTEAFF
>TRBD2|-|TRBJ2-1|TRBV11-2
TGTGCCAGCAGCACCCAGACTAGCGGAGCTTACAATGAGCAGTTCTTC
CASSTQTSGAYNEQFF
>-|-|TRBJ2-2|TRBV11-2
TGTGCCAGCAGCTTAGATCCGCTAAGCACCGGGGAGCTGTTTTTT
CASSLDPLSTGELFF
>-|few|TRBJ2-3|TRBV10-1
TGCGCCACCGCTGGAAGCGGGACAACAGATACGCAGTATTTT
CATAGSGTTDTQYF
>TRBD1|many|TRBJ2-1|TRBV12-3/TRBV12-4
TGTGCCAGCAATCCGACCGGGACAGGGTACAATGAGCAGTTCTTC
CASNPTGTGYNEQFF
>-|once|TRBJ1-3|TRBV3-1
TGTGCCAGCAGCCCCGTAGGGGCCGTAGGAAACACCATATATTTT
CASSPVGAVGNTIYF
>TRBD1|-|TRBJ1-5|TRBV24-1
TGTGCCACCAGTGATACCGGACAGGGTAACCAGCCCCAGCATTTT
CATSDTGQGNQPQHF
>TRBD1|few|TRBJ2-7|TRBV5-1
TGCGCCAGCAGCCCGGGACAGAGCTGGGACGAGCAGTACTTC
CASSPGQSWDEQYF
>-|-|TRBJ1-3|TRBV29-1
TGCAGCGTTGAACCGGGGGCTACTTCCTCTGGAAACACCATATATTTT
CSVEPGATSSGNTIYF
>TRBD2|few|TRBJ2-5|TRBV4-1
TGCGCCAGCAGCCAAGCCAGCGGGAGGGGAGAGACCCAGTACTTC
CASSQASGRGETQYF
>-|few|TRBJ2-5|TRBV5-6
TGTGCCAGCAGCTTGGTTGACTCGGGGGAGACCCAGTACTTC
CASSLVDSGETQYF
>-|-|TRBJ2-2|TRBV2
TGTGCCAGCAGCGAAGCACCTCCGTTTTTT
CASSEAPPFF
>-|few|TRBJ2-3|TRBV29-1
TGCAGCGTTGGAGCTCCAGATACGCAGTATTTT
CSVGAPDTQYF
>-|many|TRBJ1-1|TRBV29-1
TGCAGCGTTCGGGACGGCCCGAACACTGAAGCTTTCTTT
CSVRDGPNTEAFF
>-|-|TRBJ1-4|TRBV29-1
TGCAGCGTTGAAGTAAATCCGGGGGAAAAACTGTTTTTT
CSVEVNPGEKLFF
>-|few|TRBJ1-1|TRBV11-2
TGTGCCAGCAGCCAGAGACCGGTAGGCACTGAAGCTTTCTTT
CASSQRPVGTEAFF
>TRBD1|few|TRBJ1-2|TRBV9
TGTGCCAGCAGCCCGGGGCGGGACAGGGCCCATCCTAAGTATGGCTACACCTTC
CASSPGRDRAHPKYGYTF
>-|-|TRBJ2-7|TRBV6-1
TGTGCCAGCACGAAGGTTTCCAACGAGCAGTACTTC
CASTKVSNEQYF
>-|few|TRBJ2-2|TRBV6-1
TGTGCCACCGCACTCATGGGTGCGAACACCGGGGAGCTGTTTTTT
CATALMGANTGELFF
>TRBD1|few|TRBJ1-5|TRBV12-3/TRBV12-4
TGTGCCAGCCAGGGGGGGGCCCATCAGCCCCAGCATTTT
CASQGGAHQPQHF
>-|-|TRBJ1-4|TRBV6-1
TGTGCCAGCAGGATCCTTTGGACGGCGGAAAAACTGTTTTTT
CASRILWTAEKLFF
>-|few|TRBJ2-6|TRBV7-8
TGTGCCAGCAGCCCGTATCAGGACTACATATCTGGGGCCAACGTCCTGACTTTC
CASSPYQDYISGANVLTF
>TRBD2|few|TRBJ2-1|TRBV11-1
TGTGCCAGCAGCCGAACGGGGAGGGCCTACAATGAGCAGTTCTTC
CASSRTGRAYNEQFF
>-|-|TRBJ2-1|TRBV7-9
TGTGCCAGCAGCTTATCAATAGCGGAGAGCTCCTACAATGAGCAGTTCTTC
CASSLSIAESSYNEQFF
>-|-|TRBJ2-7|TRBV7-8
TGTGCCAGCAGCCCCATCCCTCTGGGGCAGGGCTCCTACGAGCAGTACTTC
CASSPIPLGQGSYEQYF
>-|-|TRBJ2-5|TRBV14
TGTGCCAGCAGCCAGTCGTCAGGGGGGCAGACCCAGTACTTC
CASSQSSGGQTQYF
>-|few|TRBJ1-2|TRBV20-1
TGCAGTGCTAGTGTATCGGGTTTCGGCTATGGCTACACCTTC
CSASVSGFGYGYTF
>-|-|TRBJ2-7|TRBV30
TGTGCCTGGAGTGTCGACGTTTTCAGGGGCGAGCAGTACTTC
CAWSVDVFRGEQYF
>TRBD1|few|TRBJ1-1|TRBV12-5
TGTGCTAGTGGTTTGCTCCCTCCCGACAGGGGCACTGAAGCTTTCTTT
CASGLLPPDRGTEAFF
>-|few|TRBJ2-3|TRBV5-1
TGCGCCAGCACCAACCCAGACACAGATACGCAGTATTTT
CASTNPDTDTQYF
>-|-|TRBJ2-7|TRBV29-1
TGCAGCGTTGTAGGAGGGGCCTCAGATTATAACTACGAGCAGTACTTC
CSVVGGASDYNYEQYF
>TRBD1|many|TRBJ1-1|TRBV12-3/TRBV12-4
TGTGCCAGCACCCTTTACCGGGACAGGGGTCACACTGAAGCTTTCTTT
CASTLYRDRGHTEAFF
>TRBD1|many|TRBJ1-1|TRBV18
TGTGCCAGCTCACCCGGACAGGGCACTGAAGCTTTCTTT
CASSPGQGTEAFF
>TRBD1|few|TRBJ2-3|TRBV28
TGTGCCAGCAGTCTCTCGACAGGGTACGCAGATACGCAGTATTTT
CASSLSTGYADTQYF
>-|-|TRBJ2-2|TRBV5-5
TGTGCCAGCACCCTGGAGACTGGTTGGCCCGGGGAGCTGTTTTTT
CASTLETGWPGELFF
>TRBD2|-|TRBJ2-1|TRBV5-1
TGCGCCAGCAGCCCACTTGGCGGGAGGGCCGGATCATCGTTCTTC
CASSPLGGRAGSSFF
>TRBD1|-|TRBJ2-5|TRBV20-1
TGCAGTGCCCTCCCGGGACAGGGTAAAGTGGGAGAGACCCAGTACTTC
CSALPGQGKVGETQYF
>-|-|TRBJ2-7|TRBV29-1
TGCAGCGTTGAGGCAGCGGTGGGATACGAGCAGTACTTC
CSVEAAVGYEQYF
>-|many|TRBJ2-5|TRBV12-3/TRBV12-4
TGTGCCAGCAGTTTTGGGGCAGGGGTGGAGACCCAGTACTTC
CASSFGAGVETQYF
>-|many|TRBJ2-5|TRBV4-1
TGCGCCAGCAGCCAAGTTGGGGCTAGCGCTAACCAAGAGACCCAGTACTTC
CASSQVGASANQETQYF
>TRBD2|few|TRBJ2-7|TRBV7-2
TGTGCCAGCAGCCCTAGCGGGAAAAGCTCCTACGAGCAGTACTTC
CASSPSGKSSYEQYF
>-|few|TRBJ2-1|TRBV6-2/TRBV6-3
TGTGCCAGCAGAGATCGGGGGAATGAGCAGTTCTTC
CASRDRGNEQFF